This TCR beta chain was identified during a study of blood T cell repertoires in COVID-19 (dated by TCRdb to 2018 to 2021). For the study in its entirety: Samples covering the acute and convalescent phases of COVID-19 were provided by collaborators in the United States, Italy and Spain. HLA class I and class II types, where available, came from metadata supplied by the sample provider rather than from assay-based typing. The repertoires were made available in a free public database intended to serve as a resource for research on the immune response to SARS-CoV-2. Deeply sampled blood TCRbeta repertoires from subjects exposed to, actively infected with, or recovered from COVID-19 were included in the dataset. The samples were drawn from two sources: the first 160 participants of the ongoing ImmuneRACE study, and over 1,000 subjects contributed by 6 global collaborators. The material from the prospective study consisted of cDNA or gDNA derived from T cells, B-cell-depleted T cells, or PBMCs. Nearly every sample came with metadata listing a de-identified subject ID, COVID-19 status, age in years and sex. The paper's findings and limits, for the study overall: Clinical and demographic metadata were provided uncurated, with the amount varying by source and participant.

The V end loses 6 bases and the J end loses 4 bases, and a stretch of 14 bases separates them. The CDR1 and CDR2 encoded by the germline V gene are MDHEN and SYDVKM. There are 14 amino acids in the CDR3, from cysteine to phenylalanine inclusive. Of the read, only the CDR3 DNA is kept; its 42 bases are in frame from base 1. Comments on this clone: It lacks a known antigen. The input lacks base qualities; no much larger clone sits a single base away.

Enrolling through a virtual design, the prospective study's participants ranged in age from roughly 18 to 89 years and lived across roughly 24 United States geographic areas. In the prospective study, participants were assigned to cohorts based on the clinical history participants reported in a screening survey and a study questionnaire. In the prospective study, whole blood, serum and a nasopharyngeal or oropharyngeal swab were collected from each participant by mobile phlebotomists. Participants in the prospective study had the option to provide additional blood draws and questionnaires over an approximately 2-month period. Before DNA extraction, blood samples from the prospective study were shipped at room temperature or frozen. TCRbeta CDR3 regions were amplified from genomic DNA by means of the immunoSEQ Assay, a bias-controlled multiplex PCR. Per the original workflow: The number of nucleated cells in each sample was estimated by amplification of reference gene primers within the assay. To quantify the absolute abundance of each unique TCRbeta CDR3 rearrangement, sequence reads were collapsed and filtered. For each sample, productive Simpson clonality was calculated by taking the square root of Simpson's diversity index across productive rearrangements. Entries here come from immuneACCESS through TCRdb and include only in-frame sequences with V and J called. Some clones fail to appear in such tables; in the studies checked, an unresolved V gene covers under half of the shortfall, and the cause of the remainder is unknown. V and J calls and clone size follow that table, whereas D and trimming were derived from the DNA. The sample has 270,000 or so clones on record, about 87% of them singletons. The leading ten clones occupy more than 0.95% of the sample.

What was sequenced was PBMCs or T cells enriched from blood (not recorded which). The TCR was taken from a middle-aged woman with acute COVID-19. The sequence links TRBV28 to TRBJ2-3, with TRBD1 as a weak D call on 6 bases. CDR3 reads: CASRDRRGADTQYF. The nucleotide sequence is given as TGTGCCAGCAGGGACAGAAGGGGCGCAGATACGCAGTATTTT.